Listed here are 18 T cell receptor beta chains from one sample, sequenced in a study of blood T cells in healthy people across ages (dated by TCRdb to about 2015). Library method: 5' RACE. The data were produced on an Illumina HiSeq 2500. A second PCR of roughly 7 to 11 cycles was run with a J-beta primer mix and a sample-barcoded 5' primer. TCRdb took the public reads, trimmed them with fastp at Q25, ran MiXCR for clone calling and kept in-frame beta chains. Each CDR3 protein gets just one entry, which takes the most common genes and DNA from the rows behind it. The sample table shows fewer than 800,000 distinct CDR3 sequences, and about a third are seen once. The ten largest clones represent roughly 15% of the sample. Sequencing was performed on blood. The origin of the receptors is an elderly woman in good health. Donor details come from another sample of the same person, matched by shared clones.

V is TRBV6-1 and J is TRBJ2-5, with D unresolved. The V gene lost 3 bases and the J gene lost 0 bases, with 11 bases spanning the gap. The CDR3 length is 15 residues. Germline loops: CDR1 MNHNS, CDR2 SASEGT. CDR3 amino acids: CASSEIWGYQETQYF. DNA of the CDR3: TGTGCCAGCAGTGAGATCTGGGGATACCAAGAGACCCAGTACTTC.

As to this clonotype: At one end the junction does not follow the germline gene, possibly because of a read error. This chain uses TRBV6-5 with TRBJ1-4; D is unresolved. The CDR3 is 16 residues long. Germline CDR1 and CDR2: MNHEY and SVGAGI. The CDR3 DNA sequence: TGTGCCGGCAGTTACTCCTATTATTACACTAATGAAAAACTGTTTTTT. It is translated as CAGSYSYYYTNEKLFF.

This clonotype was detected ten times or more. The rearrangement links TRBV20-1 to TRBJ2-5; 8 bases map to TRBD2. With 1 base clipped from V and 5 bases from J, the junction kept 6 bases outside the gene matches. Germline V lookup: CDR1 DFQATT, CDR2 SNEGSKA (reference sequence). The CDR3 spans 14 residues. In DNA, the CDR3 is TGCAGTGCTAGAGCATCGGGGGGGCGGGAGACCCAGTACTTC. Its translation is CSARASGGRETQYF.

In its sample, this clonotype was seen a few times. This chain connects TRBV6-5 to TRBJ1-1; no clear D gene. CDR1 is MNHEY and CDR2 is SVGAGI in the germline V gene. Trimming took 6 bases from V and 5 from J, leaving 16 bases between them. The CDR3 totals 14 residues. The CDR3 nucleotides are TGTGCCAGCAGGCGGGTGAGCTCGAGAACTGAAGCTTTCTTT. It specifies CASRRVSSRTEAFF.

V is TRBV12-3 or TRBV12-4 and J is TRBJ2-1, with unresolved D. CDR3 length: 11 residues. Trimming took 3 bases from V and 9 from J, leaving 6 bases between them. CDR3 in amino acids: CASSFGGEQFF. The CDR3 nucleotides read TGTGCCAGCAGTTTTGGCGGTGAGCAGTTCTTC.

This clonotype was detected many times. CDR3 DNA: TGTGCCAGCAGCCAGGGGAAGACCCAGTACTTC. It is translated as CASSQGKTQYF. The V gene is TRBV7-2, the J gene TRBJ2-5; D might be TRBD1 (6 bases). The CDR3 is 11 residues long. The V end lost 5 bases, the J end lost 6 bases, and 7 bases lay between the germline ends. CDR1 and CDR2 (germline): SGHTA, FQGNSA.

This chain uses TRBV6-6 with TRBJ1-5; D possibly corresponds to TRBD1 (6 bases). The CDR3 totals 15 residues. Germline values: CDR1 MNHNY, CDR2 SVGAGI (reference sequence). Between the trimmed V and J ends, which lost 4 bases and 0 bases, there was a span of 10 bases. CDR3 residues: CASSSFRGSNQPQHF. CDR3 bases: TGTGCCAGCAGTTCTTTCAGGGGTAGCAATCAGCCCCAGCATTTT.

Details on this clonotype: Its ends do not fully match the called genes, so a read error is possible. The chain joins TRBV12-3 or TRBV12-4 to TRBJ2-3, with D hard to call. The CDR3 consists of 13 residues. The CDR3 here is CTSRLGPTDTQYF. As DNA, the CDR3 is TGTACCAGCAGATTAGGCCCCACAGATACGCAGTATTTT.

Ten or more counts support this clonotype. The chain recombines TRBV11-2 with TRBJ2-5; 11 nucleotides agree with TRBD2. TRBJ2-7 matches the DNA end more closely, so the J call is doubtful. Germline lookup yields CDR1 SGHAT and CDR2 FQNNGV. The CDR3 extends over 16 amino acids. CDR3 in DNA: TGTGCCAGCAGCTTCCTTACTAGCGGGGGTCCCACCGAGCAGTACTTC. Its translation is CASSFLTSGGPTEQYF.

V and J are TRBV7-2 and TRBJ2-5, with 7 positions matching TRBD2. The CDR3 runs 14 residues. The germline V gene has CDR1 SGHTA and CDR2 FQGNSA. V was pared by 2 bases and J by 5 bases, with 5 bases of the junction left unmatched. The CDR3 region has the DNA TGTGCCAGCAGCTTAAGTATCGGGGGGGAGACCCAGTACTTC. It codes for CASSLSIGGETQYF.

CDR3 nucleotide sequence: TGTGCCAGCAGTTTTACCGGGACCGGCGGCACAGATACGCAGTATTTT. Translation: CASSFTGTGGTDTQYF. The V gene is TRBV12-3 or TRBV12-4, the J gene TRBJ2-3; possibly TRBD1 or TRBD2 for D (5 bases each). Between the trimmed V and J ends, which lost 3 bases and 1 base, there was a span of 14 bases. The CDR3 runs 16 residues.

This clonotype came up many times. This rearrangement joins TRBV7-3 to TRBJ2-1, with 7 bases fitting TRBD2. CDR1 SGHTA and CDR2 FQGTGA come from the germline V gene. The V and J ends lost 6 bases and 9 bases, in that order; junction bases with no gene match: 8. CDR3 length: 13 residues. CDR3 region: CASRLVRGGEQFF. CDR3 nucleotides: TGTGCCAGCAGATTGGTCCGCGGGGGTGAGCAGTTCTTC.

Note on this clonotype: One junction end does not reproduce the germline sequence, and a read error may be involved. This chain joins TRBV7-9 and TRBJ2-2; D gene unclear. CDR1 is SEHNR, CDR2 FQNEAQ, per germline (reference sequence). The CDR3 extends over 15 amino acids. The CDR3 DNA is TGTGCCAACAGCTTCAAACCGCCAAACACCGGGGAGCTGTTTTTT. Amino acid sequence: CANSFKPPNTGELFF.

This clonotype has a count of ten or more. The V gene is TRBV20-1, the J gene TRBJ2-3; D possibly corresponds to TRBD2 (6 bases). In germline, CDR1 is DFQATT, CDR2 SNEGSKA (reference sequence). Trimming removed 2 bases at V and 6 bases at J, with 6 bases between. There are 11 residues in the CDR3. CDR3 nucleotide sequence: TGCAGTGCTAGACTAGCGGATACGCAGTATTTT. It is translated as CSARLADTQYF.

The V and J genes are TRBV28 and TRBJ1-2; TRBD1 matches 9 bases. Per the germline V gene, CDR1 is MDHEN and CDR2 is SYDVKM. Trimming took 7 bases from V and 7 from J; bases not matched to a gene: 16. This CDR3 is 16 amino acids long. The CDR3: CASTPPGDRDLFGYTF. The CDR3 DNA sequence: TGTGCCAGCACCCCGCCCGGGGACAGGGATCTCTTTGGCTACACCTTC.

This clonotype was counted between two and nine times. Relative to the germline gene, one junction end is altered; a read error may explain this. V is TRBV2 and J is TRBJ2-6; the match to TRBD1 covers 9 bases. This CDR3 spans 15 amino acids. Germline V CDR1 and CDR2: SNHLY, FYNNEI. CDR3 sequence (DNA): TGTGCCAGTCGGGACAGGGAGACCGGGGCCAACGTCCTGATTTTC. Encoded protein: CASRDRETGANVLIF. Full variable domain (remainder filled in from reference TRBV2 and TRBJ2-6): EPEVTQTPSHQVTQMGQEVILRCVPISNHLYFYWYRQILGQKVEFLVSFYNNEISEKSEIFDDQFSVERPDGSNFTLKIRSTKLEDSAMYFCASRDRETGANVLIFGAGSRLTVL.

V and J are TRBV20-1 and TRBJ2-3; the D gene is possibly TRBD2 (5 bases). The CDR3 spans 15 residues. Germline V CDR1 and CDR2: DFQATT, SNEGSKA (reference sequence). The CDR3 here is CSVPPSSLGTDTQYF. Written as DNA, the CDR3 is TGCAGCGTCCCCCCTAGCTCCCTGGGCACAGATACGCAGTATTTT.

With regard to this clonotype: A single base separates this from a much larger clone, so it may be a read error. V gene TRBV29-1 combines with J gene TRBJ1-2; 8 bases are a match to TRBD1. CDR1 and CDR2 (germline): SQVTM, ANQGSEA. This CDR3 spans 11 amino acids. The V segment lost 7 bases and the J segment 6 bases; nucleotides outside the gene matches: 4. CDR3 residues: CSGRGRDGYTF. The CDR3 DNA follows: TGCAGCGGCAGGGGGCGCGATGGCTACACCTTC.